This TCR beta chain was observed in a study of regulatory T cells in long-lasting Graves disease. Time point noted: persistent/refractory GD, antithyroid drugs over 5 years with positive TRAb. Extracted PBMC RNA gave rise to the TCR library. Study results and caveats: The study found persistent patients shared more public clonotypes (2,741) than new patients (nearly 1,000).

Building of the TCR beta libraries involved iRepertoire HTBI primers and Arm-PCR of CDR3 regions. A single record per CDR3 protein comes from TCRdb applying MiXCR to the multiplex PCR reads. The sample carries roughly 400,000 distinct CDR3 sequences, roughly 21% recorded once. V was pared by 8 bases and J by 6 bases, with 12 bases of the junction left unmatched. CDR1 and CDR2 (germline): SNHLY, FYNNEI. The CDR3 sequence is 14 residues long. Ten or more counts support this clonotype. Its antigen is unknown. V gene TRBV2 combines with J gene TRBJ1-1, with 7 bases lining up with TRBD1. The input for sequencing was peripheral blood mononuclear cells (PBMCs), taken when the disease was refractory, from a patient treated with antithyroid drugs. The receptor's source is a female donor with Graves disease. CDR3 coding DNA: TGTGCCAGCTGGGACAGTCTAATGGGTCCTGAAGCTTTCTTT. Translating gives CASWDSLMGPEAFF.